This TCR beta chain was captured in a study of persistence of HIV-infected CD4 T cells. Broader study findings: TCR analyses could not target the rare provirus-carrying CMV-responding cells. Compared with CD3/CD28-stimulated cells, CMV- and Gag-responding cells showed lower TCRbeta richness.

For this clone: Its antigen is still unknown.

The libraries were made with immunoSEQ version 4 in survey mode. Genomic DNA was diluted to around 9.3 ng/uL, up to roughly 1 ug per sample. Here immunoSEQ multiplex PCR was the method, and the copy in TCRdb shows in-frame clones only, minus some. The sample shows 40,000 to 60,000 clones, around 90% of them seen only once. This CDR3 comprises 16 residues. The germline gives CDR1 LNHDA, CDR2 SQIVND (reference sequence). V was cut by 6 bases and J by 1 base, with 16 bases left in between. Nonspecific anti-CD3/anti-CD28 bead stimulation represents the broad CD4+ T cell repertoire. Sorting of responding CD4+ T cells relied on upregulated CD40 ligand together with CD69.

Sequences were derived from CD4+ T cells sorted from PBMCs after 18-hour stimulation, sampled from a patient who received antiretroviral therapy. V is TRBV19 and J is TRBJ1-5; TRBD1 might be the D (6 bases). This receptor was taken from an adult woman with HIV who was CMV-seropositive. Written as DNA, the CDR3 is TGTGCCAGTAGAAAGGGGGACGTAAGGAGCAATCAGCCCCAGCATTTT. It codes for CASRKGDVRSNQPQHF.